These 9 T cell receptor beta chains came from one sample sequenced in a study of naive and memory T cell subsets. Study-wide findings and caveats: Possibly reflecting memory cells re-expressing CD45RA, a few larger clonotypes occurred in naive repertoires, especially CD8.

Both TRBC1 and TRBC2 were covered by a beta constant-region primer of two equimolar oligonucleotides. The ligated cDNA underwent four PCR rounds using SP2 and nested alpha and beta constant-region primers. One entry per CDR3 protein, called by TCRdb with MiXCR from the UMI-ligation and nested PCR reads. In the table there are around 140,000 distinct CDR3 sequences, around 21% of which are singletons. The antigens of these receptors remain unknown. Sequencing input: naive CD8+ T cells from blood. The receptors come from a human donor in good health.

This clonotype was detected only once. The rearrangement joins TRBV27 to TRBJ1-1; 9 bases match TRBD1. CDR3 length: 13 amino acids. CDR1 is MNHEY, CDR2 SMNVEV, per germline (reference sequence). V gave up 6 bases and J gave up 4 bases; unmatched junction bases: 3. The CDR3 loop reads CASSHRGPTEAFF. As DNA, the CDR3 is TGTGCCAGCAGCCACAGGGGGCCCACTGAAGCTTTCTTT.

This chain connects TRBV11-2 to TRBJ1-2, with 8 bases identical to TRBD1. CDR3 length: 14 residues. V lost 4 bases, J lost 4 bases, and 5 bases stayed unmatched. Per the germline V gene, CDR1 is SGHAT and CDR2 is FQNNGV. CDR3 amino acids: CASSSRDRLYGYTF. As DNA, the CDR3 is TGTGCCAGCAGCTCCCGGGACAGGCTCTATGGCTACACCTTC.

This clonotype has just a few counts. This rearrangement joins TRBV4-3 to TRBJ1-3, with a tentative D call TRBD1 (6 bases). The V and J ends lost 0 bases and 2 bases respectively, with 20 bases between them. The CDR3 extends over 19 amino acids. CDR1 is LGHNA and CDR2 is YSLEER in the germline V gene. This chain's CDR3 is CASSQDRASGQSPGNTIYF. The CDR3 DNA sequence: TGCGCCAGCAGCCAAGATCGGGCAAGTGGACAGTCTCCTGGAAACACCATATATTTT.

The chain joins TRBV5-6 to TRBJ2-7; possibly TRBD1 for D (8 bases). Germline V gives CDR1 SGHDT, CDR2 YYEEEE. The V and J ends lost 4 bases and 3 bases respectively, with 14 bases between them. This CDR3 has 14 residues. CDR3 sequence (DNA): TGTGCCAGCAGCGGGAGGGGACAGGACTACGAGCAGTACTTC. As protein: CASSGRGQDYEQYF.

In this sample, this clonotype turned up a few times. The J gene is TRBJ1-6, the V gene TRBV12-3 or TRBV12-4, with D possibly TRBD1 on 6 matching bases. This CDR3 is 17 amino acids long. Trimming took 5 bases from V and 8 from J, leaving 22 bases between them. The CDR3 protein is CASSEGLMGGLDSPLHF. CDR3 nucleotide sequence: TGTGCCAGCAGTGAGGGCTTGATGGGGGGCTTGGATTCACCCCTCCACTTT.

This clonotype has only one observation. The chain recombines TRBV19 with TRBJ2-2; 8 bases are a match to TRBD2. Trimming cost V 6 bases and J 1 base; bases outside gene matches: 10. This CDR3 contains 17 residues. Germline-derived CDR1 and CDR2 are LNHDA and SQIVND (reference sequence). CDR3 nucleotide sequence: TGTGCCAGTAGCCCATGGGAACGGGAGGGGAACACCGGGGAGCTGTTTTTT. Its protein is CASSPWEREGNTGELFF. The complete variable domain, with remaining parts taken from reference TRBV19 and TRBJ2-2, reads DGGITQSPKYLFRKEGQNVTLSCEQNLNHDAMYWYRQDPGQGLRLIYYSQIVNDFQKGDIAEGYSVSREKKESFPLTVTSAQKNPTAFYLCASSPWEREGNTGELFFGEGSRLTVL.

This chain joins TRBV28 and TRBJ2-1; 12 positions match TRBD2. The CDR3 loop spans 17 amino acids. Trimming at V came to 0 bases and at J to 0 bases, leaving 0 bases not matched to a gene. Per the germline V gene, CDR1 is MDHEN and CDR2 is SYDVKM. The CDR3 coding sequence is TGTGCCAGCAGTTTATGGACTAGCGGGGGCTCCTACAATGAGCAGTTCTTC. Its translation: CASSLWTSGGSYNEQFF. Together with reference TRBV28 and TRBJ2-1, the CDR3 gives the full variable domain: DVKVTQSSRYLVKRTGEKVFLECVQDMDHENMFWYRQDPGLGLRLIYFSYDVKMKEKGDIPEGYSVSREKKERFSLILESASTNQTSMYLCASSLWTSGGSYNEQFFGPGTRLTVL.

This clonotype was counted between two and nine times. This chain uses TRBV10-2 with TRBJ2-1; perhaps TRBD2 as D (6 bases). With 6 bases removed from V and 0 bases from J, the gap between germline ends came to 12 bases. The CDR3 consists of 15 residues. Germline CDR1 and CDR2: WSHSY and SAAADI. The CDR3 DNA reads as TGCGCCAGCAGGGCTAGCGTCAGCTCCTACAATGAGCAGTTCTTC. Amino acids: CASRASVSSYNEQFF.

This clonotype was found once. The chain uses TRBV5-1 and TRBJ1-1, with 7 bases identical to TRBD1. Germline CDR1 and CDR2: SGHRS and YFSETQ. This CDR3 has 16 amino acids. V lost 1 base to trimming and J lost 1 base; unmatched junction nucleotides: 7. The CDR3 DNA is TGCGCCAGCAGCTTGTCGACAGGGTGGACGAACACTGAAGCTTTCTTT. Translated, it gives CASSLSTGWTNTEAFF.